This T cell receptor beta chain was sequenced in a study of control samples from healthy donors and cancer patients. For this clone: Other DNA sequences within the sample encode an identical CDR3.

The assay was immunoSEQ multiplex PCR, and TCRdb's table has in-frame clones only and misses some. The data show 70,000 to 80,000 clones, about nine tenths seen once. The CDR3 contains 15 residues. The V gene lost 0 bases and the J gene lost 2 bases, with 8 bases spanning the gap. The germline V gene encodes CDR1 MRHNA and CDR2 SNTAGT. This TCR was sampled from a woman in her fifties or sixties with colorectal cancer. The chain joins TRBV6-4 to TRBJ2-1; D possibly corresponds to TRBD2 (6 bases). The sample comprised PBMCs. CDR3 sequence reads: CASSDSEGPYNEQFF. CDR3 DNA: TGTGCCAGCAGTGACTCGGAGGGTCCCTACAATGAGCAGTTCTTC.